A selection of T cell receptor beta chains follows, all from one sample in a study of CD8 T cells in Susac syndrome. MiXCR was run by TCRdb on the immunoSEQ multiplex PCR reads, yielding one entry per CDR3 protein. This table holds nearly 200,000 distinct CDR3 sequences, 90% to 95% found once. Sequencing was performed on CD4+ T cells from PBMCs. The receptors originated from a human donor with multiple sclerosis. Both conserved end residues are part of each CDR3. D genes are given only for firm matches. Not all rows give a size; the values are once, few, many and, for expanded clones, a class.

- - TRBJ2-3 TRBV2 TGTGCCAGCAGAGTGGTCCGGGGCAAAACTGGGACAGATACGCAGTATTTT CASRVVRGKTGTDTQYF
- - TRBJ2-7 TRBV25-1 TGTGCCAGCAGTGGGGCAGGCAGTATCCACGAGCAGTACTTC CASSGAGSIHEQYF
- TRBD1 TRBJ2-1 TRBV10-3 TGTGCCATCAGTGAGTCGGGACAGGCCTCCTGGAATGAGCAGTTCTTC CAISESGQASWNEQFF
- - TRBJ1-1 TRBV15 TGTGCCACCAACCGACCCGGGACTTTGAACACTGAAGCTTTCTTT CATNRPGTLNTEAFF
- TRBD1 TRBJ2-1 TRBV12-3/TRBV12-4 TGTGCCAGCAGTCCTACAGGGGCGAACAATGAGCAGTTCTTC CASSPTGANNEQFF
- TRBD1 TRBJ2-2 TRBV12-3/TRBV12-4 TGTGCCAGCAGTTTAGAGACAGGGGGGACCGGGGAGCTGTTTTTT CASSLETGGTGELFF
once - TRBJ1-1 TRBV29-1 TGCAGCTTTACTCAACCGGGCAGAACTGAAGCTTTCTTT CSFTQPGRTEAFF
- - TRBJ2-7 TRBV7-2 TGTGCCAGCGTCGGGGTCCACCTGTACGAGCAGTACTTC CASVGVHLYEQYF
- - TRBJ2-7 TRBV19 TGTGCCAGTAGTATAGCGGGGGGCGCCTACGAGCAGTACTTC CASSIAGGAYEQYF
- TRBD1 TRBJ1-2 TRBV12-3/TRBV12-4 TGTGCCAGCAGTTCTCACAGGGGTGGCTACACCTTC CASSSHRGGYTF
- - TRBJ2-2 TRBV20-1 TGCAGTGCTAGTGTCATACCGAAGAACACCGGGGAGCTGTTTTTT CSASVIPKNTGELFF
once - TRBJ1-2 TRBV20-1 TGCAGTGCTAGAGATCTCACCAAAACTCCTACTCGGGGCTACACCTTC CSARDLTKTPTRGYTF
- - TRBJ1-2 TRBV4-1 TGCGCCAGCAGCCAAGGAGCGGCGGCCACAGTCTATGGCTACACCTTC CASSQGAAATVYGYTF
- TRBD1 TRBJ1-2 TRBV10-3 TGTGCCATCAGGACAGGGGCCGCTGATGGCTACACCTTC CAIRTGAADGYTF
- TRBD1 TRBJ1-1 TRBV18 TGTGCCAGCTCACCTGCGACAGGGGGCGACCAGGCTTTCTTT CASSPATGGDQAFF
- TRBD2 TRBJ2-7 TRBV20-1 TGCAGTGCTTCCAGGACTAGCGAGGGCTACGAGCAGTACTTC CSASRTSEGYEQYF
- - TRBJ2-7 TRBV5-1 TGCGCCAGCAGGCGGGACTCGGACTCCTACGAGCAGTACTTC CASRRDSDSYEQYF
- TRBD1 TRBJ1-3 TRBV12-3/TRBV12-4 TGTGCCAGCAGTTTTGACAGGGGTTCGGACACCATATATTTT CASSFDRGSDTIYF
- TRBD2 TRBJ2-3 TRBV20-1 TGCAGTGCTAGTATAGCGGGGAGCACAGATACGCAGTATTTT CSASIAGSTDTQYF
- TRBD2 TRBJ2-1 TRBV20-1 TGCAGTGCTAGAGGGTTAGCGGGAGACTATAATGAGCAGTTCTTC CSARGLAGDYNEQFF
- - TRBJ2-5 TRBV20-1 TGCAGTGCCATACAGCCCCAAGAGACCCAGTACTTC CSAIQPQETQYF
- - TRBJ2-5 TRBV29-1 TGCAGCGTTGAAGGTCAGATAGGGGAGACCCAGTACTTC CSVEGQIGETQYF
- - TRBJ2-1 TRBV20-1 TGCAGTGCTAGAGATCCGGGGAGCTCCTACAATGAGCAGTTCTTC CSARDPGSSYNEQFF
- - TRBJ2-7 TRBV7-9 TGTGCCAGCAGCCACCTTGACAGGACCTACGAGCAGTACTTC CASSHLDRTYEQYF